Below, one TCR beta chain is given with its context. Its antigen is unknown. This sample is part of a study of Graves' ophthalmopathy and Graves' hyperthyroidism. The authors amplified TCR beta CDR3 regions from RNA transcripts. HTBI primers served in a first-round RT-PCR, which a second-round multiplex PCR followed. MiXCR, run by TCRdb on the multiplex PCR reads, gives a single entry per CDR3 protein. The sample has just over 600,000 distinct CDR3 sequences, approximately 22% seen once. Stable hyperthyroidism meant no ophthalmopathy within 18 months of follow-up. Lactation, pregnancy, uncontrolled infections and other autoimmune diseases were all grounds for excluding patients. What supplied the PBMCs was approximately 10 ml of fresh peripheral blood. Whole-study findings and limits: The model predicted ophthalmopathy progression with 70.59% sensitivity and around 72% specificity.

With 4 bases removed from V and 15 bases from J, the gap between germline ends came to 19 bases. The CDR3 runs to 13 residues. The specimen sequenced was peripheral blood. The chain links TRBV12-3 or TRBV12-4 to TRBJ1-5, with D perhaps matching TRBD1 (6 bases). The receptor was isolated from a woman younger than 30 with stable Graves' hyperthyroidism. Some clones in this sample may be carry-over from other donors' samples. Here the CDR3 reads CASSYGGGGAGHF. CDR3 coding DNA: TGTGCCAGCAGTTACGGGGGGGGCGGCGCAGGGCATTTT.